This entry concerns a single T cell receptor (beta chain). Its antigen remains undetermined. Nothing much larger sits one base from this clone, and base qualities are not available. This record comes from a study of T cell repertoires in cytomegalovirus infection (dated by TCRdb to the late 2010s). As for the study more broadly: Donor HLA type was relevant to the analysis, because carriage of CMV infection together with the matching HLA type was indicated by public TCR beta signatures.

The reads were generated on an Illumina HiSeq 1500. TCRdb reanalyzed the raw reads on its own, using fastp at Q25 for trimming and MiXCR for clone calling, and kept in-frame beta chains. Merged by CDR3 protein, the rows form single entries marked with the most common genes and DNA. The table for this sample lists around 130,000 distinct CDR3 sequences; approximately 9.2% of them were counted only once. The ten largest make up roughly 9.1% of the sample. Overall study outcomes, separate from this receptor: In both this cohort and an independent roughly 350-donor cohort, the cumulative frequency of public TCR beta family members distinguished carriers of CMV infection plus the relevant HLA type. The ex vivo response was dominated by HLA-C-restricted CMV-specific TCR beta clonotypes, which also provided the single most frequent clonotype in two of eight donors.

The sample was PBMCs. The TCR was taken from a human donor in good health (CMV status not recorded). Some clones in this sample may be carry-over from other donors' samples.

The CDR3 is CASSSAGTGNTEAFF. The nucleotide sequence is TGTGCCAGCAGTTCTGCCGGGACAGGGAACACTGAAGCTTTCTTT. The chain is made from TRBV28 and TRBJ1-1, and 8 bases in between align with TRBD1. From cysteine to phenylalanine, the CDR3 is 15 amino acids long. The entry retains the CDR3 DNA only, 45 bases that are in frame from base 1. From a lookup of the germline V gene, CDR1 and CDR2 are MDHEN and SYDVKM. V ends up 4 bases short and J 1 base short, with an unmatched junction base count of 5. Outside the CDR3, residues come from the reference TRBV28 and TRBJ1-1 proteins, so the full variable domain is: DVKVTQSSRYLVKRTGEKVFLECVQDMDHENMFWYRQDPGLGLRLIYFSYDVKMKEKGDIPEGYSVSREKKERFSLILESASTNQTSMYLCASSSAGTGNTEAFFGQGTRLTVV.